This T cell receptor beta chain derives from a study of T cells after posttransplantation cyclophosphamide. Overall study results and limits: Recipient CMV seropositivity and CMV reactivation strongly tracked TRB clonality. Tissue-infiltrating T cells from skin or gut overlapped little with blood T cells. Later blood repertoires were often dominated by clones from the donor CD8+ memory compartment.

This CDR3 has 14 residues. The ends lost 4 bases at V and 1 base at J; junction bases unmatched: 4. Germline CDR1 and CDR2: SGHNT and YYREEE (reference sequence). This clone was detected many times. Its antigen remains unidentified. Generated by immunoSEQ multiplex PCR, the TCRdb table keeps only in-frame clones and is missing some. The sample is made up of about 38,000 clones, none counted only once. V gene TRBV5-4 combines with J gene TRBJ2-5; 7 bases are shared with TRBD1. The sample taken for sequencing was PBMCs. This TCR was recovered from a man in his forties or fifties in good health, CMV-negative, and a related stem cell transplant donor. The CDR3 region has the DNA TGTGCCAGCAGCCAGGGACAGCTCCAAGAGACCCAGTACTTC. It is translated as CASSQGQLQETQYF.